This T cell receptor beta chain comes out of a study of control samples from healthy donors and cancer patients. Some clones are missing from TCRdb's copy, which holds only in-frame ones; the method was immunoSEQ multiplex PCR. The repertoire has 99,000 or so clones, approximately 83% of them found once; the top ten carry less than 15%. J gave up 7 bases and V 6 bases, and 10 bases lay outside the gene matches. The CDR3 length is 15 residues. Germline V gene data show CDR1 as MNHEY and CDR2 as SMNVEV (reference sequence). Material for sequencing was blood. This TCR came from a woman in her forties or fifties in good health. The gene calls are TRBV27 and TRBJ1-2, with 11 bases identical to TRBD1. The DNA of the CDR3 is TGTGCCAGCAGGCATGCCGGGACAGGGGGAGGTGGCTACACCTTC. Its translation is CASRHAGTGGGGYTF.